These 22 T cell receptor beta chains came from one sample sequenced in a study of cytotoxic CD8 clonotypes in ibrutinib-treated CLL. Profiling relied on immunoSEQ multiplex PCR, and the TCRdb table lists in-frame clones only, not all of them. The sample carries some 17,000 clones, 70% to 90% recorded once. The sample was PBMCs, taken before ibrutinib treatment. The receptor source for this set is a human donor with chronic lymphocytic leukemia.

This clone was counted a few times. V gene TRBV5-5 combines with J gene TRBJ2-3; D remains unclear. Germline CDR1 SGHKS, CDR2 YYEKEE (reference sequence). There are 14 residues in the CDR3. V was shortened by 1 base and J by 1 base, with 7 bases between the two germline ends. Here the CDR3 reads CASSLSEGTDTQYF. The DNA for the CDR3 is TGTGCCAGCAGCTTGTCGGAAGGCACAGATACGCAGTATTTT.

The chain recombines TRBV28 with TRBJ1-4; D is unresolved. Germline CDR1 is MDHEN and CDR2 is SYDVKM. There are 14 residues in the CDR3. V was pared by 4 bases and J by 8 bases, with 14 bases between. CDR3 region: CASSYADQQEKLFF. The CDR3 coding sequence is TGTGCCAGCAGTTACGCAGATCAACAGGAAAAACTGTTTTTT.

The chain employs TRBV12-5 and TRBJ2-2; D not certain. V dropped 5 bases and J dropped 6 bases, with 7 bases sitting between them. Per germline, CDR1 LGHNT and CDR2 FRNRAP. The CDR3 contains 12 residues. Here the CDR3 DNA reads TGTGCTAGTGGTGATTACCCCGGGGAGCTGTTTTTT. Its protein product is CASGDYPGELFF.

The V gene is TRBV6-5, the J gene TRBJ2-7, with D perhaps matching TRBD2 (7 bases). The CDR3 has 15 residues. The germline V and J ends were trimmed by 0 bases and 3 bases, with 12 bases remaining between them. From germline, CDR1 is MNHEY and CDR2 SVGAGI. CDR3 sequence reads: CASSYSRGGDYEQYF. CDR3 DNA: TGTGCCAGCAGTTACTCGAGGGGGGGCGACTACGAGCAGTACTTC.

V is TRBV27 and J is TRBJ2-7; D gene ambiguous. The CDR3 covers 16 residues. V was cut by 5 bases and J by 7 bases, with 24 bases left in between. CDR1 is MNHEY and CDR2 is SMNVEV in the germline V gene (reference sequence). CDR3 residues: CASSPLHVRGLGEQYF. CDR3 in DNA: TGTGCCAGCAGTCCCCTCCATGTGAGAGGTCTGGGGGAGCAGTACTTC.

The chain carries TRBV5-4 and TRBJ2-5; D is perhaps TRBD2 (6 bases). CDR3 length equals 14 residues. The V gene's germline CDR1 is SGHNT and CDR2 YYREEE (reference sequence). V dropped 2 bases and J dropped 4 bases, with 12 bases sitting between them. CDR3 sequence: CASSLQTGVETQYF. The CDR3 DNA reads TGTGCCAGCAGCTTACAGACGGGAGTAGAGACCCAGTACTTC. Complete variable domain (other parts from reference TRBV5-4 and TRBJ2-5): ETGVTQSPTHLIKTRGQQVTLRCSSQSGHNTVSWYQQALGQGPQFIFQYYREEENGRGNFPPRFSGLQFPNYSSELNVNALELDDSALYLCASSLQTGVETQYFGPGTRLLVL.

J is TRBJ2-5 and V is TRBV7-2; D possibly matches TRBD1 or TRBD2 (5 bases each). Trimming took off 1 base at V and 2 bases at J, with 5 bases between the two ends. Germline CDR1 and CDR2: SGHTA and FQGNSA. The CDR3 runs to 13 residues. CDR3 loop: CASSLGGQETQYF. The CDR3 nucleotides read TGTGCCAGCAGCTTAGGGGGGCAAGAGACCCAGTACTTC. The full variable domain, with the rest looked up from reference TRBV7-2 and TRBJ2-5, is GAGVSQSPSNKVTEKGKDVELRCDPISGHTALYWYRQSLGQGLEFLIYFQGNSAPDKSGLPSDRFSAERTGGSVSTLTIQRTQQEDSAVYLCASSLGGQETQYFGPGTRLLVL.

This chain links TRBV5-1 with TRBJ2-3, with 8 bases fitting TRBD2. The CDR3 is 14 residues long. The germline gives CDR1 SGHRS, CDR2 YFSETQ. After removal of 3 bases from V and 5 bases from J, the junction contained 5 bases not matched to a gene. The CDR3: CASSSGREGDTQYF. For the CDR3, the DNA is TGCGCCAGCAGCTCCGGGAGGGAGGGAGATACGCAGTATTTT.

The chain carries TRBV2 and TRBJ2-7, with 8 bases lining up with TRBD1. This CDR3 has 12 residues. V lost 10 bases and J lost 4; bases outside the gene matches: 6. Germline V gene sequence: CDR1 SNHLY, CDR2 FYNNEI. Here the CDR3 reads CAIRQGLYEQYF. The CDR3 DNA follows: TGTGCCATAAGACAGGGGTTGTACGAGCAGTACTTC.

This chain's CDR3 is CASSLTRNSYEQYF. CDR3 coding DNA: TGTGCCAGCAGCTTGACTCGGAACTCCTACGAGCAGTACTTC. The chain has TRBV5-4 and TRBJ2-7; no clear D. The CDR3 has 14 residues. Trimming removed 1 base from V and 0 bases from J, with 8 bases in between. CDR1 is SGHNT and CDR2 is YYREEE in the germline V gene (reference sequence).

This chain uses TRBV7-3 with TRBJ2-5, with D tentatively TRBD1 or TRBD2 (5 bases each). Trimming cost V 3 bases and J 1 base, with 6 bases left between them. The CDR3 is made up of 13 amino acids. Germline V CDR1 and CDR2: SGHTA, FQGTGA. The CDR3 sequence is CASSFGAQETQYF. The DNA of the CDR3 is TGTGCCAGCAGCTTCGGGGCCCAAGAGACCCAGTACTTC.

This chain uses TRBV6-5 with TRBJ2-5; possible D gene TRBD1, 6 bases. CDR1 is MNHEY and CDR2 is SVGAGI in the germline V gene. V dropped 6 bases and J dropped 2 bases, with 16 bases sitting between them. The CDR3 extends over 15 amino acids. CDR3 nucleotides: TGTGCCAGCAGCCTGGGGGCGGAACCACAAGAGACCCAGTACTTC. Amino acids: CASSLGAEPQETQYF.

The rearrangement uses TRBV7-8 and TRBJ2-5; 10 bases align to TRBD1. Germline V CDR1 and CDR2: SGHVS, FQNEAQ. With V trimmed by 2 bases and J by 6 bases, 6 bases remained unmatched. The CDR3 spans 15 residues. The CDR3 sequence is CASSLFQGQGQTQYF. In DNA form, the CDR3 reads TGTGCCAGCAGCTTATTTCAGGGACAGGGGCAGACCCAGTACTTC.

The V gene is TRBV18, the J gene TRBJ2-7; 7 bases fit TRBD2. CDR1 is KGHSH, CDR2 LQKENI, per germline. Losses at the gene ends were 3 bases for V and 4 bases for J; bases not matched to a gene: 3. The CDR3 length is 13 residues. The CDR3 DNA reads TGTGCCAGCTCACCCTCAGCGGGGTACGAGCAGTACTTC. The encoded protein is CASSPSAGYEQYF.

The V call is TRBV2, the J call TRBJ2-7, with TRBD2 matching over 9 bases. V shed 7 bases and J 0 bases; nucleotides not matched to a gene: 13. CDR1 is SNHLY and CDR2 is FYNNEI in the germline V gene. The CDR3 contains 17 residues. In DNA, the CDR3 is TGTGCCAGCACTGTGGGGACTAGCCAGATATTCTCCTACGAGCAGTACTTC. Protein: CASTVGTSQIFSYEQYF.

A few counts support this clone. V is TRBV5-4 and J is TRBJ2-1; the D gene could be TRBD1 or TRBD2 (6 bases each). Trimming took off 4 bases at V and 7 bases at J, with 18 bases between the two ends. Germline V gene lookup returns CDR1 SGHNT and CDR2 YYREEE (reference sequence). This CDR3 is 15 amino acids long. CDR3 DNA: TGTGCCAGCAGCAACAAAGGGGGGATGTGGAATGAGCAGTTCTTC. This codes for CASSNKGGMWNEQFF.

The chain has TRBV14 and TRBJ1-5; D may be TRBD1 (6 bases). The CDR3 loop spans 19 amino acids. Germline V CDR1 and CDR2: SGHDN, FVKESK. V lost 5 bases, J lost 6 bases, and 29 bases lay in between. The CDR3 DNA sequence: TGTGCCAGCAGCTTAGGGGGGGCCATGGATGCCCTCGGACCTCAGCCCCAGCATTTT. It yields the protein CASSLGGAMDALGPQPQHF.

The V and J genes are TRBV15 and TRBJ2-7; D gene ambiguous. Trimming pared 5 bases from V and 8 bases from J, leaving 13 bases between. CDR1 is LNHNV, CDR2 YYDKDF, per germline (reference sequence). The CDR3 sequence is 12 residues long. The CDR3 protein is CATSLFSDKQYF. The DNA of the CDR3 is TGTGCCACCAGCTTATTTTCTGACAAGCAGTACTTC.

The chain uses TRBV11-2 and TRBJ1-1; the D is unclear. Germline lookup yields CDR1 SGHAT and CDR2 FQNNGV. Trimming shortened V by 4 bases and J by 0 bases, and 6 bases separated the two germline ends. The CDR3 consists of 13 residues. The CDR3 sequence is CASSYNLNTEAFF. The CDR3 DNA reads as TGTGCCAGCAGCTACAATTTGAACACTGAAGCTTTCTTT. Based on the CDR3 plus reference TRBV11-2 and TRBJ1-1, the full variable domain is EAGVAQSPRYKIIEKRQSVAFWCNPISGHATLYWYQQILGQGPKLLIQFQNNGVVDDSQLPKDRFSAERLKGVDSTLKIQPAKLEDSAVYLCASSYNLNTEAFFGQGTRLTVV.

This chain links TRBV11-2 with TRBJ2-5, with a tentative D call TRBD2 (5 bases). From germline, CDR1 is SGHAT and CDR2 FQNNGV. CDR3 length: 14 amino acids. Between the trimmed V and J ends, which lost 1 base and 0 bases, there was a span of 6 bases. The CDR3 bases are TGTGCCAGCAGCTTAGCCGGGAACCAAGAGACCCAGTACTTC. Amino acid sequence: CASSLAGNQETQYF.

This clone has a single count. The chain employs TRBV7-2 and TRBJ1-2; possible D gene TRBD1, 5 bases. The CDR3 spans 15 residues. Trimming pared 4 bases from V and 4 bases from J, leaving 16 bases between. Germline loops: CDR1 SGHTA, CDR2 FQGNSA. DNA for the CDR3: TGTGCCAGCAGCTCCGAACCGTGGGGGTCCTATGGCTACACCTTC. Translating gives CASSSEPWGSYGYTF.

The chain joins TRBV9 to TRBJ1-2; TRBD1 is a possible D gene (5 bases). In germline, CDR1 is SGDLS, CDR2 YYNGEE. The CDR3 runs 17 residues. Trimming left V 0 bases short and J 3 bases short, with 18 bases between. CDR3 in DNA: TGTGCCAGCAGCGTAGCGGGGCGTCCGGCTTATGACTATGGCTACACCTTC. Its translation is CASSVAGRPAYDYGYTF.